This T cell receptor (beta chain) was documented in a study of blood T cells in healthy people across ages. Regarding the study as a whole: Per million T cells, the diversity of TCR beta decreased roughly linearly as age advanced.

This clonotype occurred a few times. Its antigen is currently unknown. Germline V gene sequence: CDR1 MDHEN, CDR2 SYDVKM. The CDR3 spans 13 residues. V was cut by 4 bases and J by 7 bases, with 13 bases left in between. Combining a sample-barcoded 5' primer with a J-beta primer mix, a second PCR ran for roughly 7 to 11 cycles. A template-switch adaptor with 12 random nucleotides tagged each cDNA molecule. Via MiXCR, TCRdb re-called the 5' RACE reads, giving one row per CDR3 protein. Of roughly 680,000 distinct CDR3 sequences listed, 45% to 50% are singletons. The specimen sequenced was blood. The TCR originated in a woman aged 60-70 years in good health. The chain joins TRBV28 to TRBJ1-2, with D possibly being TRBD1 (5 bases). The CDR3 sequence is CASSSFRDGGYTF. DNA of the CDR3: TGTGCCAGCAGTTCTTTCCGGGACGGTGGCTACACCTTC.